The clone carrying this T cell receptor beta chain appeared many times. The target antigen is unknown. The CDR3 length is 15 residues. V trimming: 6 bases; J trimming: 3 bases; junction bases outside the gene matches: 7. The data stem from a study of T cells after yellow fever vaccination. By 5'RACE template switching, TCR cDNA was produced, with a universal primer site and UMIs added in the process. TCRdb re-derived calls from the 5' RACE reads in MiXCR, one entry per CDR3 protein. Among fewer than 100,000 distinct CDR3 sequences, under 7% were seen once, and the ten largest hold roughly 41%. General study points: Reappearance after the booster was seen for most primary-vaccination clones, at about 95% CD4 and about 90% CD8. Secondary responses were weaker yet peaked faster, day 5 versus 15.

Material: CD8+ T cells sorted from PBMCs, obtained 10 days after the yellow fever booster vaccination. This TCR was recovered from a man in his late teens or twenties who received the YFV17D yellow fever vaccine. The J gene is TRBJ2-7, the V gene TRBV12-3 or TRBV12-4, with 11 bases lining up with TRBD1. The CDR3 loop reads CASSPRTGGSYEQYF. The DNA for the CDR3 is TGTGCCAGCAGCCCTAGGACAGGGGGCAGCTACGAGCAGTACTTC.